Listed below are T cell receptor beta chains from one sample, sequenced in a study of shared clonotypes between healthy human individuals. TCRdb's copy holds only in-frame clones and misses some; the assay was immunoSEQ multiplex PCR. The sample yields roughly 2 million clones, over 85% seen once. The sample taken for sequencing was naive CD8+ T cells sorted from blood. The receptors were sampled from a man younger than 30 in good health. Both conserved end residues are part of each CDR3. Each record gives: clone size, J gene, D gene, V gene, CDR3 DNA, CDR3 protein. A D gene is named only where the DNA matches it firmly. Some rows have no size entry. The others give once, few or many, or a class for an expanded clone.

clone size: NA
J gene: TRBJ2-5
D gene: NA
V gene: TRBV7-9
CDR3 DNA: TGTGCCAGCAGCTTATATCAAGAGACCCAGTACTTC
CDR3 protein: CASSLYQETQYF

clone size: NA
J gene: TRBJ2-1
D gene: TRBD2
V gene: TRBV27
CDR3 DNA: TGTGCCAGCAGTTTCGGTAGCGGGGGAGGTCTTGAGCAGTTCTTC
CDR3 protein: CASSFGSGGGLEQFF

clone size: once
J gene: TRBJ2-4
D gene: NA
V gene: TRBV4-1
CDR3 DNA: TGCGCCAGCAGCCAAGAAGGCCCCAAAAACATTCAGTACTTC
CDR3 protein: CASSQEGPKNIQYF

clone size: NA
J gene: TRBJ1-6
D gene: NA
V gene: TRBV2
CDR3 DNA: TGTGCCAGCAGTGACATCGTTAATAATTCACCCCTCCACTTT
CDR3 protein: CASSDIVNNSPLHF

clone size: NA
J gene: TRBJ2-7
D gene: NA
V gene: TRBV2
CDR3 DNA: TGTGCCAGCAGTGAAGAAGTTTCCTACGAGCAGTACTTC
CDR3 protein: CASSEEVSYEQYF

clone size: NA
J gene: TRBJ1-5
D gene: TRBD1
V gene: TRBV7-9
CDR3 DNA: TGTGCCAGCTCAACCGGGACAGGGGGCGATGGCAATCAGCCCCAGCATTTT
CDR3 protein: CASSTGTGGDGNQPQHF

clone size: NA
J gene: TRBJ1-6
D gene: NA
V gene: TRBV27
CDR3 DNA: TGTGCCAGCAGTCCATACAGCGGGGAGGGGGTATATTCACCCCTCCACTTT
CDR3 protein: CASSPYSGEGVYSPLHF

clone size: few
J gene: TRBJ1-6
D gene: NA
V gene: TRBV7-3
CDR3 DNA: TGTGCCAGCAGCTCGGACAGTTCAAATTCGCCCCTCCACTTT
CDR3 protein: CASSSDSSNSPLHF

clone size: NA
J gene: TRBJ1-5
D gene: NA
V gene: TRBV6-5
CDR3 DNA: TGTGCCAGCAGTCTAAGCCCCAATCAGCCCCAGCATTTT
CDR3 protein: CASSLSPNQPQHF

clone size: NA
J gene: TRBJ2-5
D gene: NA
V gene: TRBV6-1
CDR3 DNA: TGTGCCAGCAGTGAGGTAGGGCCGGTGCAAGAGACCCAGTACTTC
CDR3 protein: CASSEVGPVQETQYF

clone size: NA
J gene: TRBJ2-2
D gene: NA
V gene: TRBV10-2
CDR3 DNA: TGCGCCAGCAGTGAAACGTTAGGGGAGCTGTTTTTT
CDR3 protein: CASSETLGELFF

clone size: NA
J gene: TRBJ2-2
D gene: TRBD2
V gene: TRBV6-6
CDR3 DNA: TGTGCCAGCAGTTCCCGACTAGCACCGAACACCGGGGAGCTGTTTTTT
CDR3 protein: CASSSRLAPNTGELFF

clone size: NA
J gene: TRBJ2-2
D gene: NA
V gene: TRBV6-5
CDR3 DNA: TGTGCCAGCAGTTACTCCGGACCCACCGGGGAGCTGTTTTTT
CDR3 protein: CASSYSGPTGELFF

clone size: once
J gene: TRBJ2-7
D gene: NA
V gene: TRBV2
CDR3 DNA: TGTGCCAGCAGTGCCCAGTGGAGGCAGGGTGATTACGAGCAGTACTTC
CDR3 protein: CASSAQWRQGDYEQYF

clone size: NA
J gene: TRBJ2-7
D gene: TRBD1
V gene: TRBV7-2
CDR3 DNA: TGTGCCAGCAGCTTAGTTGGGACAGAAGCCGAGCAGTACTTC
CDR3 protein: CASSLVGTEAEQYF

clone size: NA
J gene: TRBJ2-1
D gene: TRBD2
V gene: TRBV11-2
CDR3 DNA: TGTGCCAGCAGCCGACTAGCGGGAGGGCCTTCAAACAATGAGCAGTTCTTC
CDR3 protein: CASSRLAGGPSNNEQFF

clone size: NA
J gene: TRBJ1-4
D gene: TRBD1
V gene: TRBV6-1
CDR3 DNA: TGTGCCAGCAGTAAACCCGGGACAGGGGACGAAAAACTGTTTTTT
CDR3 protein: CASSKPGTGDEKLFF

clone size: NA
J gene: TRBJ2-6
D gene: TRBD2
V gene: TRBV6-4
CDR3 DNA: TGTGCCAGCAGTGAGGCTCTAGCGGGAGGGGAAGGGGCTGGGGCCAACGTCCTGACTTTC
CDR3 protein: CASSEALAGGEGAGANVLTF

clone size: once
J gene: TRBJ1-1
D gene: NA
V gene: TRBV27
CDR3 DNA: TGTGCCAGCAGTTTATCGTCGGCTACTGAAGCTTTCTTT
CDR3 protein: CASSLSSATEAFF

clone size: NA
J gene: TRBJ1-2
D gene: NA
V gene: TRBV7-9
CDR3 DNA: TGTGCCAGCAGCCCCGGACAAGGTGGCTACACCTTC
CDR3 protein: CASSPGQGGYTF

clone size: NA
J gene: TRBJ1-2
D gene: TRBD1
V gene: TRBV7-9
CDR3 DNA: TGTGCCAGCAGCACCGGGACAGCCGAAGCTAACTATGGCTACACCTTC
CDR3 protein: CASSTGTAEANYGYTF

clone size: NA
J gene: TRBJ1-6
D gene: TRBD1
V gene: TRBV5-1
CDR3 DNA: TGCGCCAGCAGCGTTGTACAGGGGCCGAATTCACCCCTCCACTTT
CDR3 protein: CASSVVQGPNSPLHF

clone size: NA
J gene: TRBJ1-4
D gene: NA
V gene: TRBV5-1
CDR3 DNA: TGCGCCAGCAGCTCAACCGGGACATCTTTAAATGAAAAACTGTTTTTT
CDR3 protein: CASSSTGTSLNEKLFF

clone size: NA
J gene: TRBJ2-7
D gene: TRBD1
V gene: TRBV5-6
CDR3 DNA: TGTGCCAGCAGCTTGGCCGGACAGGGGAGCTCCTACGAGCAGTACTTC
CDR3 protein: CASSLAGQGSSYEQYF

clone size: NA
J gene: TRBJ2-3
D gene: TRBD2
V gene: TRBV15
CDR3 DNA: TGTGCCACCAGCAGAGAATGGGGACTAGCGGGAGCGGGGACAGATACGCAGTATTTT
CDR3 protein: CATSREWGLAGAGTDTQYF

clone size: NA
J gene: TRBJ1-5
D gene: NA
V gene: TRBV5-5
CDR3 DNA: TGTGCCAGCAGCCCAGGCACGGGGGCGGGCAATCAGCCCCAGCATTTT
CDR3 protein: CASSPGTGAGNQPQHF

clone size: NA
J gene: TRBJ2-5
D gene: TRBD2
V gene: TRBV12-5
CDR3 DNA: TGTGCTAGTGGTTTCTGGCGGGAGAGGGAGACCCAGTACTTC
CDR3 protein: CASGFWRERETQYF

clone size: NA
J gene: TRBJ2-1
D gene: TRBD2
V gene: TRBV9
CDR3 DNA: TGTGCCAGCAGCGTAGAACTAGCGGGAGGTGGAGACAATGAGCAGTTCTTC
CDR3 protein: CASSVELAGGGDNEQFF

clone size: NA
J gene: TRBJ2-5
D gene: NA
V gene: TRBV6-4
CDR3 DNA: TGTGCCAGGGATATTCGACAGTTACAGTACCAAGAGACCCAGTACTTC
CDR3 protein: CARDIRQLQYQETQYF

clone size: NA
J gene: TRBJ2-7
D gene: NA
V gene: TRBV27
CDR3 DNA: TGTGCCAGCAGCGCCAGTCTCTACGAGCAGTACTTC
CDR3 protein: CASSASLYEQYF

clone size: NA
J gene: TRBJ2-1
D gene: NA
V gene: TRBV7-8
CDR3 DNA: TGTGCCAGCAGCTTTTACGGCCTGGGATCCTACAATGAGCAGTTCTTC
CDR3 protein: CASSFYGLGSYNEQFF

clone size: NA
J gene: TRBJ2-3
D gene: TRBD2
V gene: TRBV19
CDR3 DNA: TGTGCCAGTAGTAGCTTTAGCGGGAGTGCAGATACGCAGTATTTT
CDR3 protein: CASSSFSGSADTQYF

clone size: NA
J gene: TRBJ2-5
D gene: TRBD2
V gene: TRBV19
CDR3 DNA: TGTGCCAGTAGTAATCCCGGACTAGCGGGATTCGGGGGGCAAGAGACCCAGTACTTC
CDR3 protein: CASSNPGLAGFGGQETQYF

clone size: NA
J gene: TRBJ2-7
D gene: NA
V gene: TRBV14
CDR3 DNA: TGTGCCAGCAGCCAACACCCCTACGAGCAGTACTTC
CDR3 protein: CASSQHPYEQYF

clone size: NA
J gene: TRBJ2-7
D gene: TRBD2
V gene: TRBV5-4
CDR3 DNA: TGTGCCAGCAGCTTGGCGGTAGCGGGAGGCTACGAGCAGTACTTC
CDR3 protein: CASSLAVAGGYEQYF

clone size: once
J gene: TRBJ1-1
D gene: NA
V gene: TRBV2
CDR3 DNA: TGTGCCAGCACCGAAGGTACAGACGAAGCTTTCTTT
CDR3 protein: CASTEGTDEAFF

clone size: NA
J gene: TRBJ1-4
D gene: NA
V gene: TRBV28
CDR3 DNA: TGTGCCAGCAGTTTTAACCTTAATGAAAAACTGTTTTTT
CDR3 protein: CASSFNLNEKLFF

clone size: NA
J gene: TRBJ1-2
D gene: NA
V gene: TRBV7-9
CDR3 DNA: TGTGCCAGCAGGCGAACACAGGGAAACTATGGCTACACCTTC
CDR3 protein: CASRRTQGNYGYTF

clone size: NA
J gene: TRBJ2-7
D gene: NA
V gene: TRBV7-8
CDR3 DNA: TGTGCCAGCAGCTTAGGATCGGGGTACGAGCAGTACTTC
CDR3 protein: CASSLGSGYEQYF

clone size: NA
J gene: TRBJ1-4
D gene: NA
V gene: TRBV28
CDR3 DNA: TGTGCCAGCTCTAGGTCTGGGGGGCGCGGTAATGAAAAACTGTTTTTT
CDR3 protein: CASSRSGGRGNEKLFF

clone size: NA
J gene: TRBJ1-2
D gene: NA
V gene: TRBV7-9
CDR3 DNA: TGTGCCAGCAGCTTATCAAGCGCCCCGGAGGGCTACACCTTC
CDR3 protein: CASSLSSAPEGYTF

clone size: NA
J gene: TRBJ2-3
D gene: NA
V gene: TRBV7-8
CDR3 DNA: TGTGCCAGCAGCTTAGGGACAGCCTCCACAGATACGCAGTATTTT
CDR3 protein: CASSLGTASTDTQYF

clone size: NA
J gene: TRBJ2-1
D gene: TRBD2
V gene: TRBV11-2
CDR3 DNA: TGTGCCAGCAGCCCCGGGACTAGCGGAACTAATGAGCAGTTCTTC
CDR3 protein: CASSPGTSGTNEQFF

clone size: NA
J gene: TRBJ2-3
D gene: NA
V gene: TRBV13
CDR3 DNA: TGTGCCAGCAGCTTAGCCGGATCTCGCACAGATACGCAGTATTTT
CDR3 protein: CASSLAGSRTDTQYF

clone size: NA
J gene: TRBJ2-1
D gene: TRBD2
V gene: TRBV5-1
CDR3 DNA: TGCGCCAGCAGCTTGACTAGCGGGGACTGTAATGAGCAGTTCTTC
CDR3 protein: CASSLTSGDCNEQFF

clone size: NA
J gene: TRBJ2-7
D gene: NA
V gene: TRBV2
CDR3 DNA: TGTGCCAGCAGCCTCGGACTAAGCCACTACGAGCAGTACTTC
CDR3 protein: CASSLGLSHYEQYF

clone size: NA
J gene: TRBJ2-7
D gene: NA
V gene: TRBV5-1
CDR3 DNA: TGCGCCAGCAGCTTGATCCGCGGCGAGCAGTACTTC
CDR3 protein: CASSLIRGEQYF

clone size: NA
J gene: TRBJ2-7
D gene: NA
V gene: TRBV28
CDR3 DNA: TGTGCCAGCAGTTTAGTCCAGGAGCAGTACTTC
CDR3 protein: CASSLVQEQYF

clone size: NA
J gene: TRBJ2-1
D gene: TRBD2
V gene: TRBV11-2
CDR3 DNA: TGTGCCAGCACCTCGTTAATCGGGAGGTACAATGAGCAGTTCTTC
CDR3 protein: CASTSLIGRYNEQFF

clone size: few
J gene: TRBJ2-5
D gene: NA
V gene: TRBV4-3
CDR3 DNA: TGCGCCAGCAGCCAAGGGGGGTTCGGGGAGACCCAGTACTTC
CDR3 protein: CASSQGGFGETQYF

clone size: NA
J gene: TRBJ1-4
D gene: NA
V gene: TRBV9
CDR3 DNA: TGTGCCAGCAGCGTAGAAACAGGGAATGAAAAACTGTTTTTT
CDR3 protein: CASSVETGNEKLFF

clone size: NA
J gene: TRBJ2-1
D gene: TRBD2
V gene: TRBV4-1
CDR3 DNA: TGCGCCAGCAGCCAAGGGGGGAGCGGGAGGAGGAATGAGCAGTTCTTC
CDR3 protein: CASSQGGSGRRNEQFF

clone size: NA
J gene: TRBJ2-3
D gene: NA
V gene: TRBV28
CDR3 DNA: TGTGCCAGCACCCCTAGTAACACAGATACGCAGTATTTT
CDR3 protein: CASTPSNTDTQYF

clone size: few
J gene: TRBJ1-2
D gene: TRBD1
V gene: TRBV7-9
CDR3 DNA: TGTGCCAGCACCCGACAGGGTTTCGATGGCTACACCTTC
CDR3 protein: CASTRQGFDGYTF

clone size: NA
J gene: TRBJ2-7
D gene: NA
V gene: TRBV2
CDR3 DNA: TGTGCCAGCAGTCACGGGACTGACTCCTACGAGCAGTACTTC
CDR3 protein: CASSHGTDSYEQYF

clone size: NA
J gene: TRBJ2-7
D gene: TRBD1
V gene: TRBV5-6
CDR3 DNA: TGTGCCAGCAGCCTCCCGGGACAGGAGCTCTACGAGCAGTACTTC
CDR3 protein: CASSLPGQELYEQYF

clone size: NA
J gene: TRBJ1-2
D gene: NA
V gene: TRBV4-2
CDR3 DNA: TGTGCCAGCAGCCAAGGAGTTGCCGAAGCTAACTATGGCTACACCTTC
CDR3 protein: CASSQGVAEANYGYTF

clone size: NA
J gene: TRBJ2-7
D gene: NA
V gene: TRBV6-1
CDR3 DNA: TGTGCCAGCAGTGTAGGGATGACCTACGAGCAGTACTTC
CDR3 protein: CASSVGMTYEQYF

clone size: NA
J gene: TRBJ2-3
D gene: NA
V gene: TRBV18
CDR3 DNA: TGTGCCAGCTCACCCCCCCGGGAGCCAGATACGCAGTATTTT
CDR3 protein: CASSPPREPDTQYF